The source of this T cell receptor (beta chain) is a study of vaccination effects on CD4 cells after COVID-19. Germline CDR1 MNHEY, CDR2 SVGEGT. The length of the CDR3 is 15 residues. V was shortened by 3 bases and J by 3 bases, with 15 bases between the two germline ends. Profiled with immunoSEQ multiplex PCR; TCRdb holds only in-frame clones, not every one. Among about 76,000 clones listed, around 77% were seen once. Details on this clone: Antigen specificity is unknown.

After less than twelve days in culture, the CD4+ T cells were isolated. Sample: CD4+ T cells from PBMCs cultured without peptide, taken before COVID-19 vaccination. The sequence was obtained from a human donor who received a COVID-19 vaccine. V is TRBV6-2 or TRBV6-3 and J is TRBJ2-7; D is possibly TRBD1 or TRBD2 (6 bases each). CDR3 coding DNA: TGTGCCAGCAGTTATGGAGGGGGAAGGGTCTACGAGCAGTACGTC. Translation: CASSYGGGRVYEQYV.